The 31 T cell receptor beta chains below all came from one sample that was sequenced in a study of cytomegalovirus exposure and HLA in healthy donors. The PCR was carried out with 60 Vbeta primers and 13 Jbeta primers. Assay used: immunoSEQ multiplex PCR; TCRdb lists only in-frame clones, some missing. The sample holds 150,000 or so clones, about 73% seen once. Sequenced input: PBMCs. These receptors all come from a woman between 40 and 55 years old in good health and CMV-seronegative.

This chain joins TRBV28 and TRBJ1-3; a possible D gene is TRBD1 (6 bases). Trimming left V 6 bases short and J 2 bases short, with 11 bases between. Germline assignment: CDR1 MDHEN and CDR2 SYDVKM. CDR3 length: 14 residues. This chain's CDR3 is CASRPTGTGNTIYF. The CDR3 DNA follows: TGTGCCAGCAGGCCAACAGGGACTGGAAACACCATATATTTT.

This clone has more than one count but fewer than ten. The CDR3 here is CASSQDGVYGYTF. In nucleotides, the CDR3 is TGCGCCAGCAGCCAAGATGGAGTCTATGGCTACACCTTC. This chain joins TRBV4-1 and TRBJ1-2; no clear D gene. V was trimmed by 0 bases and J by 4 bases, leaving 6 bases between them. Germline-derived CDR1 and CDR2 are MGHRA and YSYEKL. The CDR3 totals 13 residues.

V gene TRBV9 combines with J gene TRBJ1-4; TRBD1 aligns across 11 bases. CDR1 is SGDLS, CDR2 YYNGEE, per germline. There are 16 residues in the CDR3. The J segment lost 5 bases and the V segment lost 1 base, leaving 4 bases of the junction unmatched. The CDR3 region is CASSVRDRGRNEKLFF. The CDR3 region has the DNA TGTGCCAGCAGCGTAAGGGACAGGGGGAGGAATGAAAAACTGTTTTTT.

The V gene is TRBV19, the J gene TRBJ1-2; the D gene is possibly TRBD1 (5 bases). In germline, CDR1 is LNHDA, CDR2 SQIVND (reference sequence). Trimming pared 7 bases from V and 3 bases from J, leaving 21 bases between. The CDR3 is made up of 16 amino acids. In DNA, the CDR3 is TGTGCCAGTACCCCGGAGTGGGGGAGGAGCGACTATGGCTACACCTTC. Translated, it gives CASTPEWGRSDYGYTF.

This chain joins TRBV28 and TRBJ1-2; 10 bases match TRBD1. J gave up 3 bases and V 5 bases, and 12 bases lay outside the gene matches. Germline V gives CDR1 MDHEN, CDR2 SYDVKM. CDR3 length equals 17 residues. The CDR3 coding sequence is TGTGCCAGCAGTCTCGGGACAGGGGTTTTGGGGGACTATGGCTACACCTTC. It is translated as CASSLGTGVLGDYGYTF.

The V call is TRBV4-1, the J call TRBJ1-5; 10 bases line up with TRBD1. The CDR3 consists of 18 residues. Trimming removed 1 base from V and 2 bases from J; junction bases left unmatched: 8. Germline V gene lookup returns CDR1 MGHRA and CDR2 YSYEKL. Here the CDR3 reads CASSQGRSGTGGNQPQHF. DNA for the CDR3: TGCGCCAGCAGCCAAGGACGAAGTGGGACAGGGGGCAATCAGCCCCAGCATTTT.

The V and J genes are TRBV5-1 and TRBJ2-1; 8 bases agree with TRBD2. Germline CDR1 is SGHRS and CDR2 is YFSETQ. The CDR3 covers 14 residues. The V gene end was trimmed by 7 bases and the J gene end by 2 bases; junction bases not matched to a gene: 5. DNA of the CDR3: TGCGCCAGCCGAGCGGGGGAAACCTACAATGAGCAGTTCTTC. This encodes CASRAGETYNEQFF.

In its sample, this clone was seen a few times. V usage is TRBV7-9 and J usage is TRBJ1-1; 9 nucleotides match TRBD1. CDR3 length equals 16 residues. Trimming at V came to 3 bases and at J to 2 bases, leaving 7 bases not matched to a gene. Germline CDR1 reads SEHNR; CDR2 reads FQNEAQ (reference sequence). The DNA of the CDR3 is TGTGCCAGCAGCTTGTCCGGGACAGGGACCAACACTGAAGCTTTCTTT. Translation: CASSLSGTGTNTEAFF.

The chain has TRBV7-9 and TRBJ1-6; maybe TRBD1 (5 bases). The CDR3 has 17 residues. V was clipped by 2 bases and J by 14 bases, with 25 bases between them. Germline V lookup: CDR1 SEHNR, CDR2 FQNEAQ (reference sequence). The DNA for the CDR3 is TGTGCCAGCAGCTTATCACGGGGGAGCGGGGCACTGAAGGCCCTCCACTTT. Amino acid sequence: CASSLSRGSGALKALHF. Full variable domain (missing parts from reference TRBV7-9 and TRBJ1-6): DTGVSQNPRHKITKRGQNVTFRCDPISEHNRLYWYRQTLGQGPEFLTYFQNEAQLEKSRLLSDRFSAERPKGSFSTLEIQRTEQGDSAMYLCASSLSRGSGALKALHFGNGTRLTVT.

The chain couples TRBV4-1 to TRBJ1-2; the D is unclear. Germline V gives CDR1 MGHRA, CDR2 YSYEKL. The V gene lost 1 base and the J gene lost 4 bases, with 10 bases spanning the gap. This CDR3 is built from 14 residues. This CDR3 is CASSQGYTVYGYTF. CDR3 in DNA: TGCGCCAGCAGCCAAGGGTACACCGTCTATGGCTACACCTTC.

The J gene is TRBJ1-5, the V gene TRBV6-6; TRBD1 is a possible D gene (6 bases). Germline loops: CDR1 MNHNY, CDR2 SVGAGI (reference sequence). V lost 6 bases, J lost 4 bases, and 13 bases lay in between. The CDR3 totals 14 residues. The CDR3 sequence: CASSTGTTNQPQHF. CDR3 sequence (DNA): TGTGCCAGCAGCACCGGGACAACTAATCAGCCCCAGCATTTT.

This chain uses TRBV7-9 with TRBJ1-3; 8 nucleotides agree with TRBD1. The CDR3 runs to 16 residues. After removal of 5 bases from V and 6 bases from J, the junction contained 12 bases not matched to a gene. From germline, CDR1 is SEHNR and CDR2 FQNEAQ (reference sequence). Written as DNA, the CDR3 is TGTGCCAGCAGCAAGTACAGGGGGAGAGGAGAAAACACCATATATTTT. It specifies CASSKYRGRGENTIYF.

The CDR3 is CASSTLTGNTEAFF. CDR3 DNA: TGTGCCAGTAGTACCCTTACAGGGAACACTGAAGCTTTCTTT. This sequence joins TRBV19 and TRBJ1-1, with D possibly TRBD1 on 5 matching bases. This CDR3 comprises 14 residues. Germline V lookup: CDR1 LNHDA, CDR2 SQIVND (reference sequence). V dropped 4 bases and J dropped 1 base, with 10 bases sitting between them.

The V gene is TRBV29-1, the J gene TRBJ2-5, with D possibly being TRBD2 (6 bases). Trimming pared 6 bases from V and 1 base from J, leaving 15 bases between. The CDR3 extends over 14 amino acids. Germline V CDR1 and CDR2: SQVTM, ANQGSEA. The CDR3 bases are TGCAGCGTGACGGGGGTGGGCGGCCAAGAGACCCAGTACTTC. As protein: CSVTGVGGQETQYF.

Points on this clone: Mismatch with germline at one junction end may stem from a read error. This rearrangement joins TRBV5-4 to TRBJ2-1, with TRBD1 matching over 12 bases. Germline V gives CDR1 SGHNT, CDR2 YYREEE (reference sequence). The CDR3 spans 14 residues. The CDR3 region is CASCLWDRGLEQFF. The CDR3, as DNA: TGTGCCAGCTGCTTGTGGGACAGGGGGCTGGAGCAGTTCTTC. The full variable domain, completed using reference TRBV5-4 and TRBJ2-1, is ETGVTQSPTHLIKTRGQQVTLRCSSQSGHNTVSWYQQALGQGPQFIFQYYREEENGRGNFPPRFSGLQFPNYSSELNVNALELDDSALYLCASCLWDRGLEQFFGPGTRLTVL.

The rearrangement joins TRBV6-1 to TRBJ1-5; 9 bases match TRBD1. This CDR3 is 11 amino acids long. CDR1 MNHNS and CDR2 SASEGT come from the germline V gene. J was trimmed by 7 bases and V by 8 bases; bases with no gene match: 0. CDR3 coding DNA: TGTGCCAGCGGGACAGGGCAGCCCCAGCATTTT. It codes for CASGTGQPQHF.

The V and J genes are TRBV12-5 and TRBJ1-1; TRBD1 might be the D (5 bases). CDR3 size: 18 residues. Trimming pared 0 bases from V and 3 bases from J, leaving 20 bases between. CDR1 is LGHNT and CDR2 is FRNRAP in the germline V gene. For the CDR3, the DNA is TGTGCTAGTGGTTTGGTTGCGGGCGGGGCCGGGTGGGACACTGAAGCTTTCTTT. It is translated as CASGLVAGGAGWDTEAFF.

This chain connects TRBV6-1 to TRBJ2-1; possibly TRBD1 for D (6 bases). This CDR3 contains 15 residues. CDR1 MNHNS and CDR2 SASEGT come from the germline V gene. The V end lost 3 bases, the J end lost 4 bases, and 13 bases lay between the germline ends. CDR3 region: CASSDRNREYNEQFF. CDR3 DNA: TGTGCCAGCAGTGACAGGAACAGGGAGTACAATGAGCAGTTCTTC.

This clone has a single count. The CDR3 loop reads CASGYRRAGDSNQPQHF. CDR3 coding DNA: TGTGCCAGCGGATACCGGAGGGCTGGGGATAGCAATCAGCCCCAGCATTTT. V and J are TRBV2 and TRBJ1-5; D unresolved. Germline assignment: CDR1 SNHLY and CDR2 FYNNEI. There are 17 residues in the CDR3. V was clipped by 8 bases and J by 0 bases, with 20 bases between them.

The chain recombines TRBV9 with TRBJ2-5, with 8 bases identical to TRBD1. The last part of the DNA fits TRBJ2-7 better; the J call may be wrong. This CDR3 is built from 15 residues. Germline CDR1 reads SGDLS; CDR2 reads YYNGEE. CDR3 residues: CASSAAGQAEYEQYF. In DNA form, the CDR3 reads TGTGCCAGCAGCGCGGCGGGACAGGCGGAGTACGAGCAGTACTTC.

The J gene is TRBJ2-7, the V gene TRBV19; TRBD1 matches 9 bases. The CDR3 has 15 residues. The V segment lost 5 bases and the J segment 5 bases; nucleotides outside the gene matches: 10. The germline gives CDR1 LNHDA, CDR2 SQIVND (reference sequence). The CDR3 nucleotides read TGTGCCAGTAGTTCTCGGACAGGGGATAGGAACGAGCAGTACTTC. It specifies CASSSRTGDRNEQYF.

This chain links TRBV10-2 with TRBJ1-1; D call uncertain. CDR3 length: 14 residues. The ends were cut back, 6 bases at V and 1 base at J, with 12 bases in the middle. Germline CDR1 WSHSY, CDR2 SAAADI. The DNA for the CDR3 is TGCGCCAGCAGCCTCCAATCGGGGAACACTGAAGCTTTCTTT. Its protein product is CASSLQSGNTEAFF.

This rearrangement joins TRBV9 to TRBJ2-2; D may be TRBD2 (6 bases). CDR1 SGDLS and CDR2 YYNGEE come from the germline V gene. The V and J ends lost 2 bases and 7 bases respectively, with 9 bases between them. This CDR3 has 13 residues. Written as DNA, the CDR3 is TGTGCCAGCAGCGTGCAGGGAGGCGGGGAGCTGTTTTTT. This codes for CASSVQGGGELFF.

The CDR3 reads CASSGSRRNEKLFF. The CDR3 bases are TGTGCCAGCAGCGGGTCAAGGAGGAATGAAAAACTGTTTTTT. J is TRBJ1-4 and V is TRBV9; no reliable D call. There are 14 residues in the CDR3. Trimming removed 3 bases at V and 5 bases at J, with 11 bases between. Per germline, CDR1 SGDLS and CDR2 YYNGEE.

The genes are TRBV5-1 and TRBJ2-3; 8 bases are shared with TRBD1. Germline V gene data show CDR1 as SGHRS and CDR2 as YFSETQ. The CDR3 is 17 residues long. The trim removed 0 bases at V and 6 bases at J, leaving 12 bases unmatched. The CDR3 protein is CASSLVAGQGTVDTQYF. CDR3 sequence (DNA): TGCGCCAGCAGCTTGGTTGCCGGACAGGGTACAGTGGATACGCAGTATTTT.

V usage is TRBV2 and J usage is TRBJ2-1; weak D call: TRBD2 (6 bases). This CDR3 is built from 10 residues. Germline assignment: CDR1 SNHLY and CDR2 FYNNEI. The ends were cut back, 8 bases at V and 7 bases at J, with 6 bases in the middle. For the CDR3, the DNA is TGTGCCAGCGGGGGGAATGAGCAGTTCTTC. Protein product: CASGGNEQFF.

This chain connects TRBV10-3 to TRBJ1-1; D may be TRBD1 (5 bases). Germline CDR1 reads ENHRY; CDR2 reads SYGVKD. The CDR3 totals 12 residues. Between the trimmed V and J ends, which lost 4 bases and 5 bases, there was a span of 8 bases. This chain's CDR3 is CAISAGETEAFF. The CDR3 DNA follows: TGTGCCATCAGTGCGGGGGAAACTGAAGCTTTCTTT.

Written as DNA, the CDR3 is TGTGCCAGTAGTACGTTCAGGGGAAAAGGCACTGAAGCTTTCTTT. This codes for CASSTFRGKGTEAFF. The rearrangement uses TRBV19 and TRBJ1-1, with D possibly being TRBD1 (6 bases). Germline assignment: CDR1 LNHDA and CDR2 SQIVND (reference sequence). V lost 4 bases, J lost 4 bases, and 16 bases lay in between. This CDR3 contains 15 residues.

The rearrangement uses TRBV11-2 and TRBJ1-6; perhaps TRBD1 as D (6 bases). V shed 4 bases and J shed 9 bases, with 13 bases lying between them. Germline CDR1 reads SGHAT; CDR2 reads FQNNGV. This CDR3 contains 14 residues. Written as DNA, the CDR3 is TGTGCCAGCAGCTCGGGGGGGCGTTTTTCACCCCTCCACTTT. It yields the protein CASSSGGRFSPLHF. Based on the CDR3 plus reference TRBV11-2 and TRBJ1-6, the full variable domain is EAGVAQSPRYKIIEKRQSVAFWCNPISGHATLYWYQQILGQGPKLLIQFQNNGVVDDSQLPKDRFSAERLKGVDSTLKIQPAKLEDSAVYLCASSSGGRFSPLHFGNGTRLTVT.

This chain links TRBV27 with TRBJ1-6; 9 positions agree with TRBD1. Per the germline V gene, CDR1 is MNHEY and CDR2 is SMNVEV (reference sequence). This CDR3 is 14 amino acids long. V was clipped by 6 bases and J by 7 bases; unmatched bases: 4. The CDR3 sequence is CASSLGQGNSPLHF. The CDR3 nucleotides read TGTGCCAGCAGCTTAGGACAGGGGAATTCACCCCTCCACTTT.

This chain connects TRBV5-4 to TRBJ1-6, with 11 bases aligning to TRBD1. The CDR3 has 15 amino acids. With 4 bases clipped from V and 9 bases from J, the junction kept 6 bases outside the gene matches. The germline CDR1 and CDR2 sequences are SGHNT and YYREEE (reference sequence). The CDR3: CASSVGQGVGSPLHF. CDR3 nucleotide sequence: TGTGCCAGCAGCGTGGGACAGGGGGTAGGTTCACCCCTCCACTTT.